The present T cell receptor beta chain was sequenced within a study of T-cell reconstitution after alpha-beta-depleted transplantation in children. Study-level results: At one year after transplant, newly produced T cells mostly accounted for T-cell counts and diversity. Where alpha-beta T cells came from about two months after transplant was reportedly several hundred expanded graft clones. Surviving recipient T cells and intrathymic progenitors accounted for some patients' high TCRbeta diversity at day 60.

Preparation of the TCRbeta library was carried out with unique molecular identifiers. From the PCR reads, TCRdb called clonotypes with MiXCR, one entry per CDR3 protein. The sample records roughly 490,000 distinct CDR3 sequences, approximately 10% being singletons. Note on this clonotype: Its antigen is undetermined.

The source of this sequence is a female patient aged 2-10 years who had a stem cell transplant for aplastic anemia, so the T cells may come from the graft donor. The source was PBMCs, mostly from graft donor cells, collected 180 days after TCRalphabeta/CD19-depleted stem cell transplant.

The CDR3 is CSANRDISYNEQFF. The CDR3 bases are TGCAGTGCTAACCGGGACATCTCCTACAATGAGCAGTTCTTC. J is TRBJ2-1 and V is TRBV20-1, with D possibly matching TRBD1 (6 bases). The CDR3 consists of 14 residues. The germline gives CDR1 DFQATT, CDR2 SNEGSKA (reference sequence). Trimming took off 4 bases at V and 0 bases at J, with 10 bases between the two ends.